The TCR beta chain described here comes from a study of human T cells and chemical hapten exposure. Notes on the study in general: As patch test score rose, PT1 expanded TCR counts tended to rise as well.

Time point noted: patch test 1, 2 weeks after DPC sensitization. Noted treatment: therapeutic diphenylcyclopropenone sensitization with weekly scalp DPC. TCRdb re-analysed the RACE reads in MiXCR, keeping a single row per CDR3 protein. This sample has some 340,000 distinct CDR3 sequences, with approximately 6.3% found just once. The V gene end was trimmed by 3 bases and the J gene end by 15 bases; junction bases not matched to a gene: 5. Germline V lookup: CDR1 MDHEN, CDR2 SYDVKM. The CDR3 is made up of 12 amino acids. This clonotype was observed a handful of times. Its antigen is currently unknown. The starting material was whole blood, obtained in connection with sensitization to the hapten diphenylcyclopropenone (DPC). The receptor was isolated from a woman between 18 and 30 years old with alopecia areata. Some clones in this sample may be carry-over from other donors' samples. This chain links TRBV28 with TRBJ2-1; TRBD2 matches at 10 bases. The CDR3 DNA reads TGTGCCAGCAGTTTGCAGACTAGCGGGTGGTTCTTC. It translates to CASSLQTSGWFF.